These 27 T cell receptor beta chains came from one sample sequenced in a study of cytomegalovirus exposure and HLA in healthy donors. Some clones are missing from TCRdb's copy, which holds only in-frame ones; the method was immunoSEQ multiplex PCR. This table has 200,000 to 300,000 clones, roughly 89% appearing once. Sequenced: PBMCs. The source is a man younger than 30 in good health and CMV-seronegative.

A remark on this clone: The sample carries other DNA sequences with the same CDR3. The chain recombines TRBV4-3 with TRBJ2-6, with D maybe TRBD2 (6 bases). Germline V CDR1 and CDR2: LGHNA, YSLEER. Trimming pared 3 bases from V and 1 base from J, leaving 10 bases between. The CDR3 is 16 residues long. The CDR3: CASSQRGGSGANVLTF. In DNA, the CDR3 is TGCGCCAGCAGCCAGAGGGGAGGATCTGGGGCCAACGTCCTGACTTTC.

This clone has more than one count but fewer than ten. CDR3 DNA: TGTGCCAGCAGCTGGGACAGGGGAAATGAGCAGTTCTTC. Protein product: CASSWDRGNEQFF. This sequence joins TRBV13 and TRBJ2-1; 10 bases line up with TRBD1. J lost 7 bases, V lost 4 bases, and 1 base had no gene match. Germline V gene data show CDR1 as PRHDT and CDR2 as FYEKMQ (reference sequence). This CDR3 is 13 amino acids long.

V usage is TRBV6-5 and J usage is TRBJ2-1; TRBD1 is a possible D gene (6 bases). Per the germline V gene, CDR1 is MNHEY and CDR2 is SVGAGI. V lost 0 bases and J 4 bases, leaving 10 bases between the germline ends. This CDR3 has 15 residues. In nucleotides, the CDR3 is TGTGCCAGCAGTTACTCCGGGACAAAGTACAATGAGCAGTTCTTC. Its protein is CASSYSGTKYNEQFF.

This clone occurred once. The gene calls are TRBV27 and TRBJ1-6; D unresolved. Looked up from germline, CDR1 is MNHEY and CDR2 is SMNVEV (reference sequence). Trimming took off 6 bases at V and 1 base at J, with 13 bases between the two ends. The CDR3 is made up of 16 amino acids. The chain's CDR3 is CASRPDGLSYNSPLHF. The CDR3 DNA reads TGTGCCAGCAGACCGGACGGACTGTCCTATAATTCACCCCTCCACTTT.

The genes are TRBV30 and TRBJ2-4; 8 bases map to TRBD2. Germline V gives CDR1 GTSNPN, CDR2 SVGIG (reference sequence). This CDR3 spans 11 amino acids. Trimming cost V 6 bases and J 6 bases; bases outside gene matches: 1. The CDR3 nucleotides read TGTGCCTGCCGGGAGGGAAACATTCAGTACTTC. Amino acids: CACREGNIQYF.

The V call is TRBV7-9, the J call TRBJ2-3; the D gene is possibly TRBD2 (6 bases). The germline V and J ends were trimmed by 7 bases and 0 bases, with 14 bases remaining between them. The V gene's germline CDR1 is SEHNR and CDR2 FQNEAQ (reference sequence). CDR3 length: 15 amino acids. The CDR3 protein is CASNLLSGSTDTQYF. CDR3 in DNA: TGTGCCAGCAACCTACTCAGCGGGAGCACAGATACGCAGTATTTT. The full variable domain, in which reference TRBV7-9 and TRBJ2-3 provide the parts outside the CDR3, is DTGVSQNPRHKITKRGQNVTFRCDPISEHNRLYWYRQTLGQGPEFLTYFQNEAQLEKSRLLSDRFSAERPKGSFSTLEIQRTEQGDSAMYLCASNLLSGSTDTQYFGPGTRLTVL.

The V call is TRBV11-2, the J call TRBJ2-3, with unresolved D. The CDR3 is made up of 15 amino acids. Trimming pared 7 bases from V and 2 bases from J, leaving 16 bases between. Germline-derived CDR1 and CDR2 are SGHAT and FQNNGV. The chain's CDR3 is CASTDSGTNTDTQYF. DNA for the CDR3: TGTGCCAGCACTGACTCGGGTACTAACACAGATACGCAGTATTTT.

This chain connects TRBV9 to TRBJ2-1, with TRBD2 matching over 11 bases. This CDR3 comprises 15 residues. V was pared by 4 bases and J by 10 bases, with 10 bases of the junction left unmatched. The germline CDR1 and CDR2 sequences are SGDLS and YYNGEE. The CDR3: CASSIRTSGPREQFF. Written as DNA, the CDR3 is TGTGCCAGCAGCATCCGGACTAGCGGGCCTCGAGAGCAGTTCTTC. Full variable domain (rest looked up from reference TRBV9 and TRBJ2-1): DSGVTQTPKHLITATGQRVTLRCSPRSGDLSVYWYQQSLDQGLQFLIQYYNGEERAKGNILERFSAQQFPDLHSELNLSSLELGDSALYFCASSIRTSGPREQFFGPGTRLTVL.

The chain joins TRBV7-2 to TRBJ1-6; D not certain. V shed 4 bases and J shed 8 bases, with 9 bases lying between them. Germline CDR1 is SGHTA and CDR2 is FQGNSA. CDR3 length: 13 residues. The CDR3 DNA reads TGTGCCAGCAGCTCCCGGACTGATTCACCCCTCCACTTT. Translating gives CASSSRTDSPLHF.

This chain connects TRBV5-6 to TRBJ2-5; no clear D gene. Trimming removed 2 bases from V and 2 bases from J, with 4 bases in between. CDR1 SGHDT and CDR2 YYEEEE come from the germline V gene. The CDR3 has 12 amino acids. The chain's CDR3 is CASSFGQETQYF. In DNA form, the CDR3 reads TGTGCCAGCAGCTTCGGGCAAGAGACCCAGTACTTC.

The chain links TRBV6-1 to TRBJ2-2, with a weak D call TRBD1 (5 bases). The CDR3 loop spans 14 amino acids. Germline V CDR1 and CDR2: MNHNS, SASEGT. The germline V and J ends were trimmed by 10 bases and 0 bases, with 12 bases remaining between them. Here the CDR3 DNA reads TGTGCCACCCGAGTGACAGCGAACACCGGGGAGCTGTTTTTT. This gives the protein CATRVTANTGELFF.

V gene TRBV12-5 combines with J gene TRBJ2-7; weak D call: TRBD1 (5 bases). Germline V gene sequence: CDR1 LGHNT, CDR2 FRNRAP. V was pared by 4 bases and J by 0 bases, with 7 bases between. This CDR3 spans 13 amino acids. In nucleotides, the CDR3 is TGTGCTAGTGGTTCCCAGGGCTCCTACGAGCAGTACTTC. Protein sequence: CASGSQGSYEQYF.

The J gene is TRBJ2-3, the V gene TRBV28; TRBD2 matches 9 bases. The CDR3 runs 17 residues. Looked up from germline, CDR1 is MDHEN and CDR2 is SYDVKM. Trimming at V came to 3 bases and at J to 0 bases, leaving 7 bases not matched to a gene. CDR3 residues: CASSFSLAGASTDTQYF. The DNA of the CDR3 is TGTGCCAGCAGTTTCTCCTTAGCGGGGGCTAGCACAGATACGCAGTATTTT.

The genes are TRBV9 and TRBJ2-2; tentatively, D is TRBD1 (6 bases). This CDR3 contains 21 residues. Germline lookup yields CDR1 SGDLS and CDR2 YYNGEE. Trimming left V 0 bases short and J 1 base short, with 25 bases between. This CDR3 is CASSVAGMGAGDTMNTGELFF. CDR3 nucleotides: TGTGCCAGCAGCGTAGCCGGGATGGGCGCCGGGGACACCATGAACACCGGGGAGCTGTTTTTT.

The V gene is TRBV25-1, the J gene TRBJ2-6; D gene uncertain. CDR1 and CDR2 from the germline V gene are MGHDK and SYGVNS. Trimming shortened V by 10 bases and J by 2 bases, and 3 bases separated the two germline ends. This CDR3 region has 11 residues. As DNA, the CDR3 is TGTGCCACCGCTGGGGCCAACGTCCTGACTTTC. This gives the protein CATAGANVLTF.

The chain recombines TRBV28 with TRBJ2-7; D is unclear. The germline CDR1 and CDR2 sequences are MDHEN and SYDVKM. The CDR3 is 12 residues long. V lost 5 bases to trimming and J lost 3 bases, with 8 bases between them. Here the CDR3 reads CASSPQIYEQYF. The CDR3 DNA reads TGTGCCAGCAGTCCACAAATCTACGAGCAGTACTTC. Full variable domain (remainder filled in from reference TRBV28 and TRBJ2-7): DVKVTQSSRYLVKRTGEKVFLECVQDMDHENMFWYRQDPGLGLRLIYFSYDVKMKEKGDIPEGYSVSREKKERFSLILESASTNQTSMYLCASSPQIYEQYFGPGTRLTVT.

This chain links TRBV4-1 with TRBJ1-5; the D is unclear. The CDR3 is 13 amino acids. The germline gives CDR1 MGHRA, CDR2 YSYEKL. V dropped 3 bases and J dropped 0 bases, with 3 bases sitting between them. CDR3 DNA sequence: TGCGCCAGCAGCCAGTATAGCAATCAGCCCCAGCATTTT. Protein product: CASSQYSNQPQHF.

This clone has a single count. The J gene is TRBJ2-7, the V gene TRBV28, with D possibly being TRBD2 (6 bases). Germline values: CDR1 MDHEN, CDR2 SYDVKM. V lost 6 bases and J 5 bases, leaving 17 bases between the germline ends. The CDR3 runs to 14 residues. For the CDR3, the DNA is TGTGCCAGCAGCCCCGGAGGGGTCTTTAACGAGCAGTACTTC. Amino acids: CASSPGGVFNEQYF.

V and J are TRBV5-4 and TRBJ1-6, with 8 bases identical to TRBD1. V was pared by 3 bases and J by 8 bases, with 4 bases of the junction left unmatched. Germline-derived CDR1 and CDR2 are SGHNT and YYREEE (reference sequence). The length of the CDR3 is 14 residues. CDR3 in amino acids: CASSWVQGDSPLHF. In DNA, the CDR3 is TGTGCCAGCAGCTGGGTACAGGGGGATTCACCCCTCCACTTT.

This chain uses TRBV29-1 with TRBJ2-1; D is possibly TRBD2 (6 bases). Deletions cut 3 bases from V and 5 bases from J, with 11 bases between. Germline CDR1 is SQVTM and CDR2 is ANQGSEA. CDR3 size: 13 residues. CDR3 residues: CSVEIAVDNEQFF. The CDR3 DNA follows: TGCAGCGTTGAGATAGCGGTCGACAATGAGCAGTTCTTC.

The chain is built from TRBV28 and TRBJ2-3; 10 bases agree with TRBD2. Germline trimming cut 1 base from V and 4 bases from J; bases unmatched to any gene: 5. The V gene's germline CDR1 is MDHEN and CDR2 SYDVKM. CDR3 length equals 16 residues. The CDR3: CASSLSSLAGADTQYF. The CDR3, as DNA: TGTGCCAGCAGTTTATCTAGTCTAGCGGGGGCAGATACGCAGTATTTT.

The chain is built from TRBV27 and TRBJ2-3; the D gene is possibly TRBD2 (5 bases). The CDR3 contains 17 residues. Germline lookup yields CDR1 MNHEY and CDR2 SMNVEV (reference sequence). V lost 1 base, J lost 1 base, and 15 bases lay in between. CDR3 sequence: CASSLLGLAGGTDTQYF. The DNA of the CDR3 is TGTGCCAGCAGTTTATTGGGTCTAGCTGGGGGCACAGATACGCAGTATTTT.

The chain has TRBV27 and TRBJ1-1; 9 bases agree with TRBD1. With 0 bases clipped from V and 4 bases from J, the junction kept 6 bases outside the gene matches. The V gene's germline CDR1 is MNHEY and CDR2 SMNVEV (reference sequence). The CDR3 is made up of 16 amino acids. This CDR3 is CASSLSGQGHLTEAFF. CDR3 sequence (DNA): TGTGCCAGCAGTTTATCGGGACAGGGACATCTCACTGAAGCTTTCTTT.

This chain connects TRBV6-5 to TRBJ2-3; 7 bases agree with TRBD2. Germline CDR1 MNHEY, CDR2 SVGAGI. This CDR3 is 14 amino acids long. V shed 2 bases and J 8 bases; nucleotides not matched to a gene: 7. The CDR3 DNA is TGTGCCAGCAGTTACGGGGGGGGTCGAGGTACGCAGTATTTT. This sequence encodes CASSYGGGRGTQYF.

This chain connects TRBV7-2 to TRBJ2-5, with 12 bases lining up with TRBD2. V trimming: 6 bases; J trimming: 5 bases; junction bases outside the gene matches: 7. CDR3 length: 15 residues. Germline V CDR1 and CDR2: SGHTA, FQGNSA. CDR3 DNA sequence: TGTGCCAGCAGATTGACTAGCGGGAGTGGGGAGACCCAGTACTTC. Residues: CASRLTSGSGETQYF.

The chain links TRBV2 to TRBJ2-7; 11 bases are shared with TRBD2. The CDR3 runs to 16 residues. Germline lookup yields CDR1 SNHLY and CDR2 FYNNEI. The trim removed 8 bases at V and 3 bases at J, leaving 12 bases unmatched. The CDR3 loop reads CASGGLADVLNYEQYF. As DNA, the CDR3 is TGTGCCAGCGGGGGACTAGCGGATGTCTTGAACTACGAGCAGTACTTC.

This chain connects TRBV7-2 to TRBJ2-1, with 8 bases lining up with TRBD1. The CDR3 has 16 residues. Germline CDR1 SGHTA, CDR2 FQGNSA. Unmatched junction bases numbered 6, after V lost 1 base and J lost 4 bases. The CDR3 reads CASSLVGTGIYNEQFF. Written as DNA, the CDR3 is TGTGCCAGCAGCTTAGTGGGGACAGGTATATACAATGAGCAGTTCTTC.